The 28 T cell receptor beta chains below come from one sample, sequenced in a study of radiation and T cells in renal cell carcinoma (dated by TCRdb to the early 2020s). The sample's time point label, decoded: blood 4 weeks post-SBRT, at nephrectomy. Explained via the paper, the treatment or condition label denotes: 15 Gy SBRT to primary tumor, nephrectomy 4 weeks later. Library creation used the immunoSEQ multiplex PCR assay. In TCRdb, the immuneACCESS table is reduced to in-frame sequences with V and J assigned. These tables do not hold every clone; where another copy was compared, an unresolved V gene accounts for under half, and the others remain unexplained. The sample includes 60,000 to 75,000 clones, with around 80% observed a single time. In total, the top ten clones hold less than 8% of the sample. The sequences come from blood, collected from a patient whose treatment included radiotherapy and nephrectomy. The source is a man between 60 and 70 years old with renal cell carcinoma.

The rearrangement links TRBV19 to TRBJ1-5; D unclear. The germline gives CDR1 LNHDA, CDR2 SQIVND (reference sequence). The CDR3 covers 15 residues. Trimming removed 8 bases at V and 0 bases at J, with 14 bases between. CDR3 loop: CASQTDKYSNQPQHF. DNA of the CDR3: TGTGCCAGTCAGACTGACAAGTATAGCAATCAGCCCCAGCATTTT.

This clone was seen a few times. The genes are TRBV30 and TRBJ2-2, with D perhaps matching TRBD1 or TRBD2 (6 bases each). The CDR3 sequence is 14 residues long. The ends were cut back, 8 bases at V and 0 bases at J, with 13 bases in the middle. Per germline, CDR1 GTSNPN and CDR2 SVGIG (reference sequence). This chain's CDR3 is CAGRGAANTGELFF. The CDR3 DNA is TGTGCCGGAAGGGGGGCCGCGAACACCGGGGAGCTGTTTTTT.

V is TRBV6-4 and J is TRBJ1-6; TRBD1 is a possible D gene (5 bases). Looked up from germline, CDR1 is MRHNA and CDR2 is SNTAGT. This CDR3 has 14 amino acids. V was shortened by 2 bases and J by 11 bases, with 13 bases between the two germline ends. The CDR3 bases are TGTGCCAGCAGTGACCGGGACTCAGGAACACCCCTCCACTTT. It specifies CASSDRDSGTPLHF.

The chain is built from TRBV18 and TRBJ2-6, with D unclear. Trimming took 3 bases from V and 2 from J, leaving 14 bases between them. From germline, CDR1 is KGHSH and CDR2 LQKENI. This CDR3 has 17 residues. This CDR3 is CASSPAVARPGANVLTF. CDR3 nucleotides: TGTGCCAGCTCACCGGCGGTTGCCAGACCTGGGGCCAACGTCCTGACTTTC.

The chain carries TRBV7-3 and TRBJ2-3; D not resolved. CDR1 is SGHTA, CDR2 FQGTGA, per germline. This CDR3 contains 14 residues. Trimming shortened V by 4 bases and J by 2 bases, and 10 bases separated the two germline ends. CDR3 region: CASSSAASTDTQYF. CDR3 nucleotides: TGTGCCAGCAGCTCGGCAGCCTCCACAGATACGCAGTATTTT.

The chain is built from TRBV9 and TRBJ1-1, with D uncertain. V lost 3 bases to trimming and J lost 0 bases, with 15 bases between them. This CDR3 is 16 amino acids long. The germline CDR1 and CDR2 sequences are SGDLS and YYNGEE. CDR3 in DNA: TGTGCCAGCAGCGGGGATCCTCCTCAGGTGAACACTGAAGCTTTCTTT. Amino acid sequence: CASSGDPPQVNTEAFF. Full variable domain (remainder filled in from reference TRBV9 and TRBJ1-1): DSGVTQTPKHLITATGQRVTLRCSPRSGDLSVYWYQQSLDQGLQFLIQYYNGEERAKGNILERFSAQQFPDLHSELNLSSLELGDSALYFCASSGDPPQVNTEAFFGQGTRLTVV.

The rearrangement joins TRBV30 to TRBJ2-5, with D possibly TRBD2 on 5 matching bases. Germline V CDR1 and CDR2: GTSNPN, SVGIG (reference sequence). With 2 bases removed from V and 5 bases from J, the gap between germline ends came to 15 bases. CDR3 length equals 14 residues. CDR3 sequence: CAWSIGFPGETQYF. The CDR3 DNA reads as TGTGCCTGGAGTATAGGCTTCCCGGGGGAGACCCAGTACTTC.

This clone was picked up a small number of times. The chain links TRBV29-1 to TRBJ2-3; possibly TRBD2 for D (6 bases). With 3 bases removed from V and 1 base from J, the gap between germline ends came to 23 bases. Germline CDR1 reads SQVTM; CDR2 reads ANQGSEA. The CDR3 spans 18 residues. CDR3 coding DNA: TGCAGCGTTGAGAGAGGTGGGGGTGGAGGGGACCGCACAGATACGCAGTATTTT. It is translated as CSVERGGGGGDRTDTQYF.

The rearrangement joins TRBV9 to TRBJ2-1, with D perhaps matching TRBD2 (6 bases). The CDR3 loop spans 16 amino acids. The V end was cut by 1 base, the J end by 0 bases, with 11 bases between. Germline-derived CDR1 and CDR2 are SGDLS and YYNGEE. Written as DNA, the CDR3 is TGTGCCAGCAGCGTAATTTCCGGGAGCTCCTACAATGAGCAGTTCTTC. Protein sequence: CASSVISGSSYNEQFF.

The chain uses TRBV11-3 and TRBJ2-1; D not resolved. Trimming left V 1 base short and J 9 bases short, with 13 bases between. This CDR3 is built from 14 residues. Germline values: CDR1 SGHNT, CDR2 YENEEA. The CDR3 DNA sequence: TGTGCCAGCAGCTTAGGTGGTCTGAGTGCTGAGCAGTTCTTC. Its translation is CASSLGGLSAEQFF.

The rearrangement links TRBV7-6 to TRBJ1-1; D is perhaps TRBD1 (6 bases). V dropped 0 bases and J dropped 5 bases, with 13 bases sitting between them. The CDR3 is made up of 15 amino acids. Germline CDR1 SGHVS, CDR2 FNYEAQ. The CDR3 region has the DNA TGTGCCAGCAGCTTAGCGCACAGGGCGAGTACTGAAGCTTTCTTT. Translated, it gives CASSLAHRASTEAFF.

This clone has a handful of counts. The CDR3 protein is CASSPRGNSPLHF. CDR3 DNA: TGTGCCAGCAGCCCCAGGGGTAATTCACCCCTCCACTTT. V gene TRBV9 combines with J gene TRBJ1-6; the D gene is possibly TRBD1 (6 bases). The CDR3 extends over 13 amino acids. V was trimmed by 4 bases and J by 6 bases, leaving 8 bases between them. CDR1 is SGDLS, CDR2 YYNGEE, per germline. Together with reference TRBV9 and TRBJ1-6, the CDR3 gives the full variable domain: DSGVTQTPKHLITATGQRVTLRCSPRSGDLSVYWYQQSLDQGLQFLIQYYNGEERAKGNILERFSAQQFPDLHSELNLSSLELGDSALYFCASSPRGNSPLHFGNGTRLTVT.

The chain carries TRBV18 and TRBJ1-6; D is unclear. The CDR3 is 14 amino acids. Trimming took 3 bases from V and 8 from J, leaving 11 bases between them. The V gene's germline CDR1 is KGHSH and CDR2 LQKENI. The CDR3 region is CASSPESRDSPLHF. As DNA, the CDR3 is TGTGCCAGCTCACCCGAAAGCCGGGATTCACCCCTCCACTTT.

The rearrangement links TRBV7-9 to TRBJ2-2; TRBD1 agrees at 7 bases. V was clipped by 5 bases and J by 4 bases; unmatched bases: 7. Germline V lookup: CDR1 SEHNR, CDR2 FQNEAQ (reference sequence). The CDR3 is made up of 15 amino acids. The CDR3 loop reads CASSPGDSLTGELFF. CDR3 DNA: TGTGCCAGCAGCCCTGGGGACAGCCTCACCGGGGAGCTGTTTTTT.

Regarding this clone: The junction departs from germline at one end; a sequencing error may be responsible. This sequence joins TRBV29-1 and TRBJ1-2; 8 bases are a match to TRBD1. Germline V gene data show CDR1 as SQVTM and CDR2 as ANQGSEA. The CDR3 is 13 residues long. The CDR3 DNA follows: TGCAGCGTTGAAGCTGACTTACCAGGGGGCTTCGCCTTC. Translated: CSVEADLPGGFAF.

The rearrangement joins TRBV29-1 to TRBJ2-5; tentatively, D is TRBD1 or TRBD2 (5 bases each). V lost 6 bases, J lost 0 bases, and 11 bases lay in between. Germline CDR1 is SQVTM and CDR2 is ANQGSEA. CDR3 length: 13 residues. For the CDR3, the DNA is TGCAGCGTGAAGGGACGGAACCAAGAGACCCAGTACTTC. Its translation is CSVKGRNQETQYF.

The sample holds a few counts of this clone. The V call is TRBV28, the J call TRBJ1-1; possibly TRBD1 for D (5 bases). The V end was cut by 5 bases, the J end by 3 bases, with 13 bases between. Germline V gene data show CDR1 as MDHEN and CDR2 as SYDVKM. The CDR3 has 14 amino acids. CDR3 sequence reads: CASSLRVRDTEAFF. The CDR3 region has the DNA TGTGCCAGCAGTCTCAGGGTCAGGGACACTGAAGCTTTCTTT.

The CDR3 DNA follows: TGTGCCAGCAGCTTTTCCAGACTAGCGGGACCATACAATGAGCAGTTCTTC. This gives the protein CASSFSRLAGPYNEQFF. The chain carries TRBV5-6 and TRBJ2-1; TRBD2 aligns across 11 bases. The CDR3 loop spans 17 amino acids. In germline, CDR1 is SGHDT, CDR2 YYEEEE. The junction had 8 bases not matched to a gene; V was cut back by 2 bases and J by 4 bases.

The chain couples TRBV27 to TRBJ1-6; 7 nucleotides align to TRBD1. Germline loops: CDR1 MNHEY, CDR2 SMNVEV (reference sequence). This CDR3 has 15 residues. V trimming: 6 bases; J trimming: 9 bases; junction bases outside the gene matches: 11. This CDR3 is CASRPTGVRGSPLHF. In DNA form, the CDR3 reads TGTGCCAGCAGGCCTACAGGGGTTCGGGGTTCACCCCTCCACTTT.

This clone was observed a few times. V is TRBV6-1 and J is TRBJ1-4, with a weak D call TRBD1 (5 bases). Trimming removed 4 bases at V and 8 bases at J, with 17 bases between. The CDR3 runs 15 residues. The germline gives CDR1 MNHNS, CDR2 SASEGT. The CDR3 here is CASSASTGGGEKLFF. CDR3 DNA: TGTGCCAGCAGTGCGTCAACAGGCGGGGGAGAAAAACTGTTTTTT.

The V call is TRBV18, the J call TRBJ2-7; the match to TRBD1 covers 8 bases. Germline V gene sequence: CDR1 KGHSH, CDR2 LQKENI. CDR3 length: 13 residues. With 3 bases clipped from V and 7 bases from J, the junction kept 5 bases outside the gene matches. Here the CDR3 reads CASSPQGAVEQYF. The CDR3 DNA reads TGTGCCAGCTCACCTCAGGGGGCGGTAGAGCAGTACTTC.

The gene calls are TRBV19 and TRBJ2-1, with D uncertain. V lost 1 base, J lost 6 bases, and 4 bases lay in between. This CDR3 region has 12 residues. CDR1 is LNHDA, CDR2 SQIVND, per germline (reference sequence). CDR3 DNA sequence: TGTGCCAGTAGTATAGTGGGCAATGAGCAGTTCTTC. Translating it yields CASSIVGNEQFF.

The chain joins TRBV6-5 to TRBJ2-5; perhaps TRBD2 as D (5 bases). The V gene lost 2 bases and the J gene lost 4 bases, with 5 bases spanning the gap. Per the germline V gene, CDR1 is MNHEY and CDR2 is SVGAGI. The CDR3 is made up of 12 amino acids. CDR3 residues: CASSYGGETQYF. The DNA for the CDR3 is TGTGCCAGCAGTTACGGAGGAGAGACCCAGTACTTC.

This chain joins TRBV5-4 and TRBJ2-2; 7 nucleotides match TRBD2. The length of the CDR3 is 15 residues. Germline loops: CDR1 SGHNT, CDR2 YYREEE (reference sequence). Trimming took 5 bases from V and 6 from J; bases not matched to a gene: 10. This chain's CDR3 is CASRPPGAGAGELFF. The CDR3 nucleotides are TGTGCCAGCAGACCACCTGGGGCGGGAGCCGGGGAGCTGTTTTTT.

J is TRBJ2-1 and V is TRBV10-3, with 8 positions matching TRBD2. Germline-derived CDR1 and CDR2 are ENHRY and SYGVKD. This CDR3 has 14 amino acids. J gave up 7 bases and V 6 bases, and 8 bases lay outside the gene matches. CDR3 bases: TGTGCCATCAGCCCGGGACTAGTAATGAATGAGCAGTTCTTC. Its protein product is CAISPGLVMNEQFF.

V usage is TRBV5-1 and J usage is TRBJ2-2; TRBD1 is a possible D gene (6 bases). V was clipped by 1 base and J by 7 bases, with 17 bases between them. The CDR3 loop spans 16 amino acids. Per the germline V gene, CDR1 is SGHRS and CDR2 is YFSETQ. CDR3 nucleotide sequence: TGCGCCAGCAGCTTGAGGTCCGGGACACAGCTCGGGGAGCTGTTTTTT. It encodes CASSLRSGTQLGELFF.

The gene calls are TRBV4-2 and TRBJ2-1; no clear D. The germline V gene has CDR1 LGHNA and CDR2 YNFKEQ. The CDR3 runs to 15 residues. V lost 1 base, J lost 2 bases, and 9 bases lay in between. In DNA, the CDR3 is TGTGCCAGCAGCCAAGCGGGCCAAGCCTACAATGAGCAGTTCTTC. It specifies CASSQAGQAYNEQFF.

On this clone: An end of the junction differs from the germline gene, which may be a read error. The chain couples TRBV7-2 to TRBJ2-1; no firm D call. Germline-derived CDR1 and CDR2 are SGHTA and FQGNSA. CDR3 length: 15 amino acids. CDR3 nucleotide sequence: TGCGCCAGCAGCCTACGACCCGCTTCCTACAATGAGCAGTTCTTC. It yields the protein CASSLRPASYNEQFF.